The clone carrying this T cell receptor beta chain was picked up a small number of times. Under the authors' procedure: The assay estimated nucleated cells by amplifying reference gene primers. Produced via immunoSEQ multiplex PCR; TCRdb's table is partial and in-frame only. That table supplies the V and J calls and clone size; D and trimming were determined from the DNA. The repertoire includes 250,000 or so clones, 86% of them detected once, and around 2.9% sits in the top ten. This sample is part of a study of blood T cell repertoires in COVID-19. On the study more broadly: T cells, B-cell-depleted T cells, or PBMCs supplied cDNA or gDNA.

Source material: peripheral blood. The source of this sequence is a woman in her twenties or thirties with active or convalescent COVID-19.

CDR3 sequence: CASSSGVGKYF. The CDR3 coding sequence is TGTGCCAGCAGCTCGGGGGTGGGAAAGTACTTC. The gene calls are TRBV7-2 and TRBJ2-7, with D perhaps matching TRBD2 (6 bases). Trimming pared 4 bases from V and 11 bases from J, leaving 12 bases between. Germline assignment: CDR1 SGHTA and CDR2 FQGNSA. The CDR3 sequence is 11 residues long.